The clone carrying this T cell receptor (beta chain) is medium-sized within its sample. The junction differs from germline at one of its ends, possibly a read error. The memory fraction was CD4+CD45RO+CD25- cells. Full-length variable regions came from constant-region reverse primers plus semi-nested Nested Universal Primer A PCR. TCRdb re-analysed the 5' RACE reads in MiXCR, keeping a single row per CDR3 protein. The sample consists of around 7,800 distinct CDR3 sequences, roughly 39% of them appearing once. What was sequenced was memory CD4+ T cells sorted from blood. The subset: memory CD4+ T cells, CD4+CD45RO+CD25-. This clonotype originated in a female donor with breast cancer.

The CDR3 DNA reads as TGTGCTAGCAGCCCCCGAGCCTCCAATGAGCAGTTCTTC. Amino acid sequence: CASSPRASNEQFF. This chain joins TRBV7-7 and TRBJ2-1; no definite D call. CDR3 size: 13 residues. Germline V gives CDR1 SSHAT, CDR2 FNYEAQ (reference sequence). Full variable domain (missing parts from reference TRBV7-7 and TRBJ2-1): GAGVSQSPRYKVTKRGQDVTLRCDPISSHATLYWYQQALGQGPEFLTYFNYEAQPDKSGLPSDRFSAERPEGSISTLTIQRTEQRDSAMYRCASSPRASNEQFFGPGTRLTVL.